This TCR beta chain was profiled in a study of blood T cell repertoires in COVID-19. The protocol was immunoSEQ multiplex PCR, while the TCRdb copy is restricted to in-frame clones and leaves out a portion. The top ten clones hold 10% to 13% of a sample with about 130,000 clones, about 91% of them seen once. The germline gives CDR1 SEHNR, CDR2 FQNEAQ (reference sequence). There are 12 residues in the CDR3. V trimming: 11 bases; J trimming: 5 bases; junction bases outside the gene matches: 9. The material sequenced was peripheral blood. The chain employs TRBV7-9 and TRBJ2-7; 7 bases map to TRBD2. The receptor comes from a man between 50 and 59 years old with acute or convalescent COVID-19. The CDR3 nucleotides are TGTGCCTACGGATCAGGGAGGGACGAGCAGTACTTC. Residues: CAYGSGRDEQYF. Full variable domain (remainder filled in from reference TRBV7-9 and TRBJ2-7): DTGVSQNPRHKITKRGQNVTFRCDPISEHNRLYWYRQTLGQGPEFLTYFQNEAQLEKSRLLSDRFSAERPKGSFSTLEIQRTEQGDSAMYLCAYGSGRDEQYFGPGTRLTVT.